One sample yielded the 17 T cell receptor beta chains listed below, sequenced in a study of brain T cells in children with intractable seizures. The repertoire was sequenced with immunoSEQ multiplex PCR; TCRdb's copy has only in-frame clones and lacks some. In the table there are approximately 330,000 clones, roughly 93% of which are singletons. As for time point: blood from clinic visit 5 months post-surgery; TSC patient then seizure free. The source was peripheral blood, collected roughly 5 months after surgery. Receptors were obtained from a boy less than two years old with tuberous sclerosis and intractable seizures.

The CDR3 region has the DNA TGTGCCAGCAGCTCCGGACCTAATTCACCCCTCCACTTT. Protein: CASSSGPNSPLHF. The chain combines TRBV7-2 with TRBJ1-6, with D unclear. The germline CDR1 and CDR2 sequences are SGHTA and FQGNSA. V lost 4 bases, J lost 6 bases, and 7 bases lay in between. The CDR3 has 13 amino acids.

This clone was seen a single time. CDR3 residues: CGTGDNGYTF. CDR3 nucleotide sequence: TGTGGGACAGGCGACAATGGCTACACCTTC. The chain carries TRBV28 and TRBJ1-2; 7 nucleotides align to TRBD1. The CDR3 is 10 amino acids. The germline V gene has CDR1 MDHEN and CDR2 SYDVKM.

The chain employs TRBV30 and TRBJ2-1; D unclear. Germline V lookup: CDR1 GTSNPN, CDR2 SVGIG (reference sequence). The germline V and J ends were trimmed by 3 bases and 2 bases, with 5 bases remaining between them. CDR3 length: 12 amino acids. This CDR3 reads CAWSHPYNEQFF. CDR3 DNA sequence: TGTGCCTGGAGCCACCCCTACAATGAGCAGTTCTTC.

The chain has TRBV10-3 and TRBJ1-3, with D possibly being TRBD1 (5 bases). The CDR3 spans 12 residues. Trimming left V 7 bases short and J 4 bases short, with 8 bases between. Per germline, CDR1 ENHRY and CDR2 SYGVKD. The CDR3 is CAITGSGNTIYF. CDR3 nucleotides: TGTGCCATCACAGGGTCCGGAAACACCATATATTTT.

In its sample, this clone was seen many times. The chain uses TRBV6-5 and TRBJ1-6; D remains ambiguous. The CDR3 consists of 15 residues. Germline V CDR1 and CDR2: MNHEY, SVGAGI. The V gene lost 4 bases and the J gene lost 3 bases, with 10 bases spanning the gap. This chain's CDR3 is CASSSGRLYNSPLHF. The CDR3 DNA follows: TGTGCCAGCAGTTCAGGACGGCTCTATAATTCACCCCTCCACTTT.

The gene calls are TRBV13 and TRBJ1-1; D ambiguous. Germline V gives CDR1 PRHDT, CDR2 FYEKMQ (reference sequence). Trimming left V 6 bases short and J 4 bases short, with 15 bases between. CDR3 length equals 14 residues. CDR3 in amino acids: CASSPRLIGTEAFF. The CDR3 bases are TGTGCCAGCAGTCCCCGGCTGATTGGCACTGAAGCTTTCTTT.

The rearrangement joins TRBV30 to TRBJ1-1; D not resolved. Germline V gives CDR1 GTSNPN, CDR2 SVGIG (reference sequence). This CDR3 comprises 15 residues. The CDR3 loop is CASDSNLGVNTEAFF. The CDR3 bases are TGTGCTTCCGATTCAAACTTAGGTGTGAACACTGAAGCTTTCTTT.

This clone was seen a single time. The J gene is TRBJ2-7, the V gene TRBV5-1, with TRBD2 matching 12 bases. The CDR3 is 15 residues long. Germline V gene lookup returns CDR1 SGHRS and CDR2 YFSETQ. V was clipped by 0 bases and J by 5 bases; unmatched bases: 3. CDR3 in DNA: TGCGCCAGCAGCTTGGGGACTAGCGGGGTCGACGAGCAGTACTTC. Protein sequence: CASSLGTSGVDEQYF.

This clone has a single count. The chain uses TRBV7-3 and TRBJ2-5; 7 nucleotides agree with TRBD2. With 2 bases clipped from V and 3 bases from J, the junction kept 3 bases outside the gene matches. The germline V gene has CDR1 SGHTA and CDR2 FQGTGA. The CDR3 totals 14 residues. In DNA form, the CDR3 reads TGTGCCAGCAGCTTAGGACGGGGGGAAGAGACCCAGTACTTC. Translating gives CASSLGRGEETQYF.

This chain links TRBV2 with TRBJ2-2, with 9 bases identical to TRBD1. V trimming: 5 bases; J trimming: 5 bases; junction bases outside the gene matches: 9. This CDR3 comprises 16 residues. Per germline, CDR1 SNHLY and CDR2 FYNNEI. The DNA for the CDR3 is TGTGCCAGCAGTAATCCGGGACAGGGAAATACCGGGGAGCTGTTTTTT. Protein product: CASSNPGQGNTGELFF.

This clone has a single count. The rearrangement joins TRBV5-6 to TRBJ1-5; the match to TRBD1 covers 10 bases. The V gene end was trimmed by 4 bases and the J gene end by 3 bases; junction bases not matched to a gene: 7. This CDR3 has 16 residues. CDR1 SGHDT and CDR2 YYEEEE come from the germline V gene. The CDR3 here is CASSPGTGAPNQPQHF. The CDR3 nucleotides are TGTGCCAGCAGCCCGGGGACAGGGGCCCCCAATCAGCCCCAGCATTTT. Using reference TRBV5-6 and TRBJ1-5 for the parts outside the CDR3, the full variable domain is DAGVTQSPTHLIKTRGQQVTLRCSPKSGHDTVSWYQQALGQGPQFIFQYYEEEERQRGNFPDRFSGHQFPNYSSELNVNALLLGDSALYLCASSPGTGAPNQPQHFGDGTRLSIL.

CDR3 DNA sequence: TGTGCCAGTAGTATAGATCGGGCTAATGAGCAGTTCTTC. Its protein product is CASSIDRANEQFF. The chain combines TRBV19 with TRBJ2-1; D ambiguous. This CDR3 contains 13 residues. Trimming stripped 0 bases from V and 7 bases from J, with 7 bases between. Looked up from germline, CDR1 is LNHDA and CDR2 is SQIVND (reference sequence).

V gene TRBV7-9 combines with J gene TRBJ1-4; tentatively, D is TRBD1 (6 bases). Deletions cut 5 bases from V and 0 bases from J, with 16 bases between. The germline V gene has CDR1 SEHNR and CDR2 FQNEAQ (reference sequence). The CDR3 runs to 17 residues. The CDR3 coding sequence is TGTGCCAGCAGCCCAACAGGGAGGGGGACAACTAATGAAAAACTGTTTTTT. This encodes CASSPTGRGTTNEKLFF.

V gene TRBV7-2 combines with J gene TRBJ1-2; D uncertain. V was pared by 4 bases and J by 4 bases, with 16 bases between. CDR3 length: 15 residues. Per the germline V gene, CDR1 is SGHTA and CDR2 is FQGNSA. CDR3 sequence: CASSSPTGIFYGYTF. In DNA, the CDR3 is TGTGCCAGCAGCTCCCCTACCGGGATCTTCTATGGCTACACCTTC.

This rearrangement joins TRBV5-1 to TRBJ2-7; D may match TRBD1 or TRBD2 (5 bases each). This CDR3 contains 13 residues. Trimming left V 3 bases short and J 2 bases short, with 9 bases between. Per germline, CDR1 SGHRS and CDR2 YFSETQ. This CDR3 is CASSWDPTYEQYF. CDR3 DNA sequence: TGCGCCAGCAGCTGGGACCCTACCTACGAGCAGTACTTC.

The CDR3 spells CASSPTRGGSDTQYF. CDR3 nucleotides: TGTGCCAGCAGCCCGACTAGGGGTGGTTCAGATACGCAGTATTTT. J is TRBJ2-3 and V is TRBV7-6, with D possibly TRBD2 on 6 matching bases. This CDR3 spans 15 amino acids. The V end was cut by 5 bases, the J end by 4 bases, with 16 bases between. The germline CDR1 and CDR2 sequences are SGHVS and FNYEAQ.

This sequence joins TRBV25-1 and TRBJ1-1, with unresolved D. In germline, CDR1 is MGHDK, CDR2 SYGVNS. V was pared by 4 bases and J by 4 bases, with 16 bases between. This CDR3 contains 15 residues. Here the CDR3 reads CASSGPRYFGTEAFF. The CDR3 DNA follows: TGTGCCAGCAGTGGCCCAAGGTACTTTGGCACTGAAGCTTTCTTT.